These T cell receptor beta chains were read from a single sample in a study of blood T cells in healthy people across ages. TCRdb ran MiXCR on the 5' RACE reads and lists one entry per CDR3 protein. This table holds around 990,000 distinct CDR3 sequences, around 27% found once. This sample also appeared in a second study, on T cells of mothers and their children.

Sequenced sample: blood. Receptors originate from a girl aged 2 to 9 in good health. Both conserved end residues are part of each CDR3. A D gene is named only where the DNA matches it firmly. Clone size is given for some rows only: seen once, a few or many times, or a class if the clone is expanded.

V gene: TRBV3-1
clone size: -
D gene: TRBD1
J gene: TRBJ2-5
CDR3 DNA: TGTGCCAGCAGCCAAGGAATATTTCCCGGACAGGGTGGAAGAGAGACCCAGTACTTC
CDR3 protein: CASSQGIFPGQGGRETQYF

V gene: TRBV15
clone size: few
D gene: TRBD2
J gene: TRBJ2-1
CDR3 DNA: TGTGCCACCACTCTAGCGGGAAACAATGAGCAGTTCTTC
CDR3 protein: CATTLAGNNEQFF

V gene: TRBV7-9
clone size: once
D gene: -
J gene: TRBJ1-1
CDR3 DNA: TGTGCCGGCAGCTTTATAGGGGAGGGGCTGAACACTGAAGCTTTCTTT
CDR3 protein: CAGSFIGEGLNTEAFF

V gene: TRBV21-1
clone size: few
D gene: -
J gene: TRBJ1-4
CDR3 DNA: TGTGCCAGCAGCACCGACCGGGACAGGGGCTCGGAAAAACTGTTTTTT
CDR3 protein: CASSTDRDRGSEKLFF

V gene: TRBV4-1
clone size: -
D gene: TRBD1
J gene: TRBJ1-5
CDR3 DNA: TGCGCCAGCAGCCAAGTGGGACAGGATCAGCCCCAGCATTTT
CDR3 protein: CASSQVGQDQPQHF

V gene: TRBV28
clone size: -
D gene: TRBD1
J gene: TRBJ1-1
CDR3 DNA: TGTGCCAGCAGTTTATTAGGACCGGGACAGGGGAGGGATAGGGCTTTCTTT
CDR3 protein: CASSLLGPGQGRDRAFF

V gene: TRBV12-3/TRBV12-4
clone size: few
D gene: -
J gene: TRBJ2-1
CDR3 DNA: TGTGCCAGCAGTTTCTCTGGGGGTACGAATGAGCAGTTCTTC
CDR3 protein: CASSFSGGTNEQFF

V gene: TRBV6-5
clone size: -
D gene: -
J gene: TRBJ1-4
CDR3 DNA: TGTGCCAGCAGTTACTATGCAGGGACGAATGAAAAACTGTTTTTT
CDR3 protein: CASSYYAGTNEKLFF

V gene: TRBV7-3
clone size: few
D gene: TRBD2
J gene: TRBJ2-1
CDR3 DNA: TGTGCCAGCAGCTCGGGACTAGCGGGAAAAAATGAGCAGTTCTTC
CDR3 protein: CASSSGLAGKNEQFF

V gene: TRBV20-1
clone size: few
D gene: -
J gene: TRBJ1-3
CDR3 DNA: TGCAGTGCTAGAGTTGGAAACACCATATATTTT
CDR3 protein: CSARVGNTIYF

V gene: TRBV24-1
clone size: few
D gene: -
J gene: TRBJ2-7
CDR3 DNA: TGTGCCACCAGTGATTCTCGTAGACGGGACTACGAGCAGTACTTC
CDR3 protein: CATSDSRRRDYEQYF

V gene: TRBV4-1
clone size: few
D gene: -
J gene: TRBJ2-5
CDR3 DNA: TGCGCCAGCAGCCAAGTGCCCGGGGCGGAGACCCAGTACTTC
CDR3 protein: CASSQVPGAETQYF

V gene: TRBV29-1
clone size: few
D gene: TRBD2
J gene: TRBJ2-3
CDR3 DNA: TGCAGCGTTGAGTCGCGGGGGGAAAACACAGATACGCAGTATTTT
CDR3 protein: CSVESRGENTDTQYF

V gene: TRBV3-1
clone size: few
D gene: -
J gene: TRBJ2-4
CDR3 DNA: TGTGCCAGCAGCGGGGAATCCAAAAACATTCAGTACTTC
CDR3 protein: CASSGESKNIQYF

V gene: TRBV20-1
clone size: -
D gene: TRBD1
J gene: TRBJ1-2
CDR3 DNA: TGCAGTGCATGGACAGGGGGGGAATGGGGCTACACCTTC
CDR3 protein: CSAWTGGEWGYTF

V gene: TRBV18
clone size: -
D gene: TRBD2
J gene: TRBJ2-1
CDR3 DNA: TGCGCCAGCTCAACGGCGGGGGGGCATGATGAGCAGTTCTTC
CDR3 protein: CASSTAGGHDEQFF

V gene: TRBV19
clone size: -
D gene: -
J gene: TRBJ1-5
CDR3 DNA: TGTGCCAGTAGTATAGGGGAGACAGTTAATCAGCCCCAGCATTTT
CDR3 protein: CASSIGETVNQPQHF

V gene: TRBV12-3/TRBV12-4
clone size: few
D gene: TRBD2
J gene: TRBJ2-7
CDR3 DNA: TGTGCCAGCAGTGCCCGGACTAGCGGGGGGAACGAGCAGTACTTC
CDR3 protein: CASSARTSGGNEQYF

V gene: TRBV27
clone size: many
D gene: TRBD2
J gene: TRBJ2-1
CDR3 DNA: TGTGCCAGCAGTCTGACTAGCGGGGTATCCTACAATGAGCAGTTCTTC
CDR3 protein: CASSLTSGVSYNEQFF

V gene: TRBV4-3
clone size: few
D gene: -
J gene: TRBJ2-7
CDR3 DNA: TGCGCCAGCAGCCAAGACCCCAGGGGAGTAGGATACGAGCAGTACTTC
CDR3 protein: CASSQDPRGVGYEQYF

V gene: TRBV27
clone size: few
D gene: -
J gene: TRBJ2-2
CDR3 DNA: TGTGCCAGCATCAAGGGGACGCCGTCCGACACCGGGGAGCTGTTTTTT
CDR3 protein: CASIKGTPSDTGELFF

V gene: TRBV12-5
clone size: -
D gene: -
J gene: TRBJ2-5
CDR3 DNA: TGTGCTAGTGGCCCGCGTGCGGGCGAGACCCAGTACTTC
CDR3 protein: CASGPRAGETQYF

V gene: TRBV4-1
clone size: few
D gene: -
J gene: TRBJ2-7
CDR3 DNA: TGCGCCAGCAGCCAAGGAAGGTTAGGGTCCTACGAGCAGTACTTC
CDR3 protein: CASSQGRLGSYEQYF

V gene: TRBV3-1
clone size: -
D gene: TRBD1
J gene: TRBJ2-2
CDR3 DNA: TGTGCCGCCCCGACAGGGACCGGGGAGCTGTTTTTT
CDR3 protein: CAAPTGTGELFF

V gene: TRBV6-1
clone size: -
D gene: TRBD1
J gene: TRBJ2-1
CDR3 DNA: TGTGCCAGCAGTGCTATTGGGACAGCAAATAATGAGCAGTTCTTC
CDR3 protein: CASSAIGTANNEQFF

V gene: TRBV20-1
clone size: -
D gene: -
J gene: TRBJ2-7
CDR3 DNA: TGCAGTGCTAGTTCAGACAGAGTAGACTACGAGCAGTACTTC
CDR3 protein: CSASSDRVDYEQYF

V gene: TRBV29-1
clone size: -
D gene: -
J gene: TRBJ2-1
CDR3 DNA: TGCAGCGTTCGAACTAGTCCTAATGAGCAGTTCTTC
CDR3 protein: CSVRTSPNEQFF

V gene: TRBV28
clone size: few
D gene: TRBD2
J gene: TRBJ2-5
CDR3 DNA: TGTGCCAGCAGTTTATGGCGGGAGGGACAGAACCAAGAGACCCAGTACTTC
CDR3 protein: CASSLWREGQNQETQYF

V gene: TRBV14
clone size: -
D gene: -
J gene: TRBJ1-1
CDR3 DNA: TGTGCCAGCAGCCTGACAAAAGAAAGGGAAGAAGCTTTCTTT
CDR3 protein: CASSLTKEREEAFF

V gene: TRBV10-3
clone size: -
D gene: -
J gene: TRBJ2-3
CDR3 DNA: TGTGCCATCAAGGACCTCGCAGATACGCAGTATTTT
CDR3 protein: CAIKDLADTQYF

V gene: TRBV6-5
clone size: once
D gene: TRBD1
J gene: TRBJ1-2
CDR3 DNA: TGTGCCAGCAGTAAATTGACAGGGACGGACTATGGCTACACCTTC
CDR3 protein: CASSKLTGTDYGYTF

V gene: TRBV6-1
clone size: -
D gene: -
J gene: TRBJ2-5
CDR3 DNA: TGTGCCAGCCGCGTTTTTGCGGGGTTGATGGAGACCCAGTACTTC
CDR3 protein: CASRVFAGLMETQYF

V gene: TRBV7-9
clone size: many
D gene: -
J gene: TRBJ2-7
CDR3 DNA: TGTGCCAGCAGCCCCGGGACATCATTCTACGAGCAGTACTTC
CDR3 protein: CASSPGTSFYEQYF

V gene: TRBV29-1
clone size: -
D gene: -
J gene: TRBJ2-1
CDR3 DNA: TGCAGCGTTGAATGGGGGGGCTTACGTGAGCAGTTCTTC
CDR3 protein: CSVEWGGLREQFF

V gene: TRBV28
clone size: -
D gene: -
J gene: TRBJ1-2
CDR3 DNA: TGTGCCAGCAGTTTATACGGCGGACAGAACGACTACTATGGCTACACCTTC
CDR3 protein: CASSLYGGQNDYYGYTF

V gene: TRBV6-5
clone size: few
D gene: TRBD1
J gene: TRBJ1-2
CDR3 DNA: TGTGCCAGCAGTTACCAGAAAAACGACAGGGCTTATGGCTACACCTTC
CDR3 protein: CASSYQKNDRAYGYTF

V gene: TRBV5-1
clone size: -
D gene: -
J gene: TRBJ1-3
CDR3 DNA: TGCGCCAGCAGCTTAGTCGGGACTCCCTCTGGAAACACCATATATTTT
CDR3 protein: CASSLVGTPSGNTIYF

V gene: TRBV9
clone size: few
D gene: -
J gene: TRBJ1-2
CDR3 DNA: TGTGCCAGCAGCGTAGAAGAAGTCCCCTATGGCTACACCTTC
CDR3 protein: CASSVEEVPYGYTF

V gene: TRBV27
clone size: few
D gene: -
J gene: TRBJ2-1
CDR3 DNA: TGTGCCAGCAGTCAAACCTTAGCGGCCACCTTATACGAGCAGTTCTTC
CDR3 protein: CASSQTLAATLYEQFF

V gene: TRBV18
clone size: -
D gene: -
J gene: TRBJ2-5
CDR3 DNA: TGTGCCAGCTCACACGACGGTGGGGGACAAGAGACCCAGTACTTC
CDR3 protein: CASSHDGGGQETQYF

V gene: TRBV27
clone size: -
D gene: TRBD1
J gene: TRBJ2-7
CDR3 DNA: TGTGCCAGCAGTTTCAAAGGGGGCCTCCACGAGCAGTACTTC
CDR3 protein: CASSFKGGLHEQYF

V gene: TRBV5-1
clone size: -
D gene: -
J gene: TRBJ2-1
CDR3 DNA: TGCGCCAGCAGCCCCCTAAAAACAATACTAGGCTCCTACAATGAGCAGTTCTTC
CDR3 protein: CASSPLKTILGSYNEQFF

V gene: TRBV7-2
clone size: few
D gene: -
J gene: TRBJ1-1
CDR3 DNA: TGTGCCAGCAGCCTAACCGGGACGGAGCTTAACACTGAAGCTTTCTTT
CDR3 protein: CASSLTGTELNTEAFF

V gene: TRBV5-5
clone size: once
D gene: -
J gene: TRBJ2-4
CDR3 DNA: TGTGCCAGCAGCTTAGCACAGGGAGAAAACATTCAGTACTTC
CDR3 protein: CASSLAQGENIQYF

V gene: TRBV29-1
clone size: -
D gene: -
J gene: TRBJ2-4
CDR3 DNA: TGCAGCGCAGGGGGGGCCAAAAACATTCAGTACTTC
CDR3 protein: CSAGGAKNIQYF